This TCR beta chain was sequenced for a study of beta chain features in type 1 diabetes. Study observations and caveats: For type 1 diabetes patients, VDJ junctions showed fewer insertions and more deletions. Possibly, sequencing cDNA over-represented cells that had high TCR expression levels. The study found moderately but significantly shorter TCRB CDR3s in all four CD4+ subsets of Type 1 diabetes patients.

Sequencing targeted expressed TCRB transcripts, as all isolated RNA had been reverse transcribed. Only in-frame clones appear in the TCRdb table, and some are missing; sequencing was by immunoSEQ multiplex PCR. The sample lists some 16,000 clones, approximately 79% occurring once. By way of CD45RO/CCR7/CD25/CD127/CD95/CD27, the CD4+ regulatory, stem cell-like memory, central memory and naive cells were sorted. Purity above 95% was achieved in all sorted populations. For this clone: Its antigen is undetermined.

The receptor's source is a woman aged 18-29 years with type 1 diabetes. Sequenced input: stem cell memory CD4+ T cells from blood.

DNA of the CDR3: TGTGCCAGCAGCCCTAGGTCAGGGATCCAAGAGCCCCAGCATTTT. It encodes CASSPRSGIQEPQHF. The rearrangement uses TRBV7-8 and TRBJ1-5; D is possibly TRBD1 (5 bases). Trimming stripped 5 bases from V and 8 bases from J, with 19 bases between. CDR1 is SGHVS, CDR2 FQNEAQ, per germline. The CDR3 is made up of 15 amino acids.